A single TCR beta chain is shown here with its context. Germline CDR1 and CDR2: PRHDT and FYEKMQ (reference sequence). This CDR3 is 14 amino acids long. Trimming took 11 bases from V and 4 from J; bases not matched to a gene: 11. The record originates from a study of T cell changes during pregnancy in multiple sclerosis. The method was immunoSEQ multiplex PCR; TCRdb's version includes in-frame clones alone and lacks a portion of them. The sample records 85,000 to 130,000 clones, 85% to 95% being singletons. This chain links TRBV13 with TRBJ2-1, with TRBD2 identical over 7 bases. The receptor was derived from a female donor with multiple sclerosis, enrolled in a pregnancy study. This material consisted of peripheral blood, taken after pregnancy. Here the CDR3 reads CASRGLADYNEQFF. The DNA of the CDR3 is TGTGCCTCACGGGGCCTAGCGGATTACAATGAGCAGTTCTTC.